This T cell receptor (beta chain) is drawn from a study of T cell responses to AZD1222 COVID-19 vaccine. TCRdb's copy holds only in-frame clones and misses some; the assay was immunoSEQ multiplex PCR. Among roughly 120,000 clones, 85% to 90% were seen once, and the ten largest hold 15% to 20%. Germline values: CDR1 SEHNR, CDR2 FQNEAQ (reference sequence). There are 14 residues in the CDR3. Losses at the gene ends were 1 base for V and 7 bases for J; bases not matched to a gene: 3. V usage is TRBV7-9 and J usage is TRBJ2-5; 10 bases are a match to TRBD2. Material: peripheral blood, obtained 28 days after the second AZD1222 dose. The clonotype originates from an adult who received the AZD1222 COVID-19 vaccine. For the CDR3, the DNA is TGTGCCAGCAGCTTAGGCCAGCGGGAGGGGACCCAGTACTTC. It translates to CASSLGQREGTQYF.